The clone carrying this T cell receptor beta chain was seen more than once but under ten times. Via MiXCR, TCRdb re-called the PCR reads, giving one row per CDR3 protein. This sample has 20,000 to 25,000 distinct CDR3 sequences, with over 50% found just once. The CDR3 runs to 14 residues. CDR1 is DFQATT and CDR2 is SNEGSKA in the germline V gene (reference sequence). The sample is drawn from a study of CD4 and CD8 cells across lung adenocarcinoma regions. Donors had localized lung adenocarcinoma, a non-small cell lung cancer. This sequence originates from a female donor with lung adenocarcinoma. The CD4 and CD8 labels of this study may be unreliable. The sequenced material came from CD8+ T cells from the center of a lung tumor. V usage is TRBV20-1 and J usage is TRBJ2-5; D possibly matches TRBD1 or TRBD2 (5 bases each). The J call could be wrong; TRBJ2-7 is a better fit for the DNA end. DNA of the CDR3: TGCAGTGCTAGTACGGGACCGACGACGAACGAGCAGTACTTC. This codes for CSASTGPTTNEQYF.